The 24 T cell receptor beta chains below come from one sample, sequenced in a study of CD8+CD57+ T cells in acquired aplastic anemia. Both TCR beta VDJ combination and CDR3 sequence profiling were carried out. Genomic DNA was the template for this profiling. TCRdb reprocessed the reads via MiXCR and lists one record per CDR3 protein. The repertoire has just over 200,000 distinct CDR3 sequences, less than 75% of them found once; the top ten carry roughly 64%. By flow cytometry, patients selected for sequencing had shown an expansion of CD8+CD57+ cells. Sequencing used sorted CD4+, CD8+, or CD8+CD57+ T cells (not recorded which) from PBMCs. These receptors all stem from a human donor with aplastic anemia.

V gene TRBV19 combines with J gene TRBJ1-2; no clear D gene. Trimming stripped 6 bases from V and 4 bases from J, with 18 bases between. The CDR3 consists of 15 residues. Germline CDR1 reads LNHDA; CDR2 reads SQIVND (reference sequence). CDR3: CASSRIELEAYGYTF. The CDR3 nucleotides are TGTGCCAGTAGCCGGATCGAGCTCGAGGCCTATGGCTACACCTTC.

The J gene is TRBJ2-1, the V gene TRBV5-1; 14 nucleotides match TRBD2. The CDR3 spans 18 residues. Germline lookup yields CDR1 SGHRS and CDR2 YFSETQ. V was pared by 0 bases and J by 4 bases, with 6 bases of the junction left unmatched. The CDR3 here is CASSLEGLAGGWYNEQFF. The CDR3 DNA sequence: TGCGCCAGCAGCTTGGAAGGACTAGCGGGAGGATGGTACAATGAGCAGTTCTTC.

The V gene is TRBV7-2, the J gene TRBJ2-5; D gene unclear. V lost 5 bases to trimming and J lost 1 base, with 17 bases between them. This CDR3 comprises 16 residues. Germline loops: CDR1 SGHTA, CDR2 FQGNSA. The CDR3 loop is CASSQELLISQETQYF. The CDR3 DNA reads TGTGCCAGCAGCCAAGAGTTACTGATCAGCCAAGAGACCCAGTACTTC.

This clonotype was observed a handful of times. V is TRBV12-3 or TRBV12-4 and J is TRBJ1-1, with D perhaps TRBD1 (6 bases). Trimming left V 5 bases short and J 3 bases short, with 16 bases between. This CDR3 has 15 residues. The DNA for the CDR3 is TGTGCCAGCAGTATACAGGGTAGTCGGGACACTGAAGCTTTCTTT. Amino acid sequence: CASSIQGSRDTEAFF.

The gene calls are TRBV7-9 and TRBJ1-1, with D unresolved. The V gene's germline CDR1 is SEHNR and CDR2 FQNEAQ (reference sequence). The V end was cut by 5 bases, the J end by 0 bases, with 13 bases between. CDR3 length equals 15 residues. CDR3 region: CASSRYSRMNTEAFF. The CDR3 DNA reads as TGTGCCAGCAGCAGATACAGCCGAATGAACACTGAAGCTTTCTTT. Based on the CDR3 plus reference TRBV7-9 and TRBJ1-1, the full variable domain is DTGVSQNPRHKITKRGQNVTFRCDPISEHNRLYWYRQTLGQGPEFLTYFQNEAQLEKSRLLSDRFSAERPKGSFSTLEIQRTEQGDSAMYLCASSRYSRMNTEAFFGQGTRLTVV.

The table lists this clonotype with a count of one. At one boundary the junction diverges from the germline segment, which might be a read error. The chain has TRBV5-1 and TRBJ1-4, with D maybe TRBD1 (5 bases). CDR1 SGHRS and CDR2 YFSETQ come from the germline V gene. The CDR3 sequence is 13 residues long. The CDR3 DNA follows: TGCGCCAGCAGCTTGGCTGAAATGACAGAACCCCATTTT. This translates into CASSLAEMTEPHF.

This clonotype was recorded once. The chain employs TRBV11-3 and TRBJ2-5, with 9 bases matching TRBD2. V dropped 5 bases and J dropped 5; count of bases not matched to a gene: 6. The germline gives CDR1 SGHNT, CDR2 YENEEA. This CDR3 contains 14 residues. Written as DNA, the CDR3 is TGTGCCAGCAGCCTGGGACTAGCTAGGGAGACCCAGTACTTC. This sequence encodes CASSLGLARETQYF. Supplemented by reference TRBV11-3 and TRBJ2-5, the full variable domain reads EAGVVQSPRYKIIEKKQPVAFWCNPISGHNTLYWYLQNLGQGPELLIRYENEEAVDDSQLPKDRFSAERLKGVDSTLKIQPAELGDSAVYLCASSLGLARETQYFGPGTRLLVL.

V usage is TRBV4-2 and J usage is TRBJ1-2; maybe TRBD1 (6 bases). From germline, CDR1 is LGHNA and CDR2 YNFKEQ. The CDR3 sequence is 17 residues long. V was trimmed by 5 bases and J by 4 bases, leaving 23 bases between them. CDR3 residues: CASSEVTVGQGSYGYTF. DNA of the CDR3: TGTGCCAGCAGCGAAGTAACCGTAGGTCAGGGGAGCTATGGCTACACCTTC.

J is TRBJ2-7 and V is TRBV5-6; TRBD1 might be the D (7 bases). Germline values: CDR1 SGHDT, CDR2 YYEEEE. The CDR3 length is 16 residues. The germline V and J ends were trimmed by 1 base and 4 bases, with 18 bases remaining between them. This CDR3 is CASSLNAGQSKYEQYF. The CDR3 coding sequence is TGTGCCAGCAGCTTGAACGCGGGACAGTCAAAGTACGAGCAGTACTTC.

The chain uses TRBV4-1 and TRBJ2-7; either TRBD1 or TRBD2 may fit D (5 bases each). This CDR3 has 15 amino acids. Germline-derived CDR1 and CDR2 are MGHRA and YSYEKL. V lost 3 bases to trimming and J lost 6 bases, with 18 bases between them. The CDR3 region has the DNA TGCGCCAGCAGCCAGGAGGACTCAGGGCTACGCGAGCAGTACTTC. It encodes CASSQEDSGLREQYF.

The table lists this clonotype with a count of one. This chain joins TRBV29-1 and TRBJ1-2; 9 bases are shared with TRBD1. CDR3 length equals 13 residues. Germline CDR1 is SQVTM and CDR2 is ANQGSEA. V gave up 4 bases and J gave up 6 bases; unmatched junction bases: 6. CDR3 sequence reads: CSVGTGEDHGYTF. The CDR3 region has the DNA TGCAGCGTTGGGACAGGGGAGGACCATGGCTACACCTTC.

This chain joins TRBV10-3 and TRBJ2-2; maybe TRBD2 (6 bases). Germline CDR1 and CDR2: ENHRY and SYGVKD. The V end lost 0 bases, the J end lost 1 base, and 15 bases lay between the germline ends. This CDR3 spans 18 amino acids. CDR3 loop: CAISESEGGAMNTGELFF. CDR3 DNA sequence: TGTGCCATCAGTGAGTCTGAAGGCGGGGCGATGAACACCGGGGAGCTGTTTTTT.

The chain is built from TRBV5-4 and TRBJ2-6, with D maybe TRBD2 (5 bases). CDR1 and CDR2 (germline): SGHNT, YYREEE (reference sequence). This CDR3 spans 14 amino acids. Trimming cost V 0 bases and J 9 bases, with 10 bases left between them. The CDR3 is CASSLDRGGNVLTF. For the CDR3, the DNA is TGTGCCAGCAGCTTGGACCGGGGTGGCAACGTCCTGACTTTC.

CDR3 nucleotides: TGCAGTGCTCGCTACAGGGTCACTGAAGCTTTCTTT. It specifies CSARYRVTEAFF. The V gene is TRBV20-1, the J gene TRBJ1-1; a possible D gene is TRBD1 (6 bases). The V gene's germline CDR1 is DFQATT and CDR2 SNEGSKA (reference sequence). V gave up 5 bases and J gave up 4 bases, with 11 bases separating them. This CDR3 contains 12 residues.

Only a few counts were recorded for this clonotype. V is TRBV2 and J is TRBJ1-6, with D uncertain. Trimming shortened V by 8 bases and J by 6 bases, and 8 bases separated the two germline ends. The CDR3 runs to 12 residues. Per the germline V gene, CDR1 is SNHLY and CDR2 is FYNNEI. The CDR3 coding sequence is TGTGCCAGCGGGGTTGGTAATTCACCCCTCCACTTT. Amino acids: CASGVGNSPLHF. Complete variable domain (other parts from reference TRBV2 and TRBJ1-6): EPEVTQTPSHQVTQMGQEVILRCVPISNHLYFYWYRQILGQKVEFLVSFYNNEISEKSEIFDDQFSVERPDGSNFTLKIRSTKLEDSAMYFCASGVGNSPLHFGNGTRLTVT.

This clonotype was seen at least ten times. This chain links TRBV11-2 with TRBJ2-5, with TRBD1 as a possible D gene (5 bases). Per the germline V gene, CDR1 is SGHAT and CDR2 is FQNNGV. The CDR3 contains 12 residues. V lost 10 bases to trimming and J lost 7 bases, with 16 bases between them. The CDR3 coding sequence is TGTGCCATACACGAAACCACAGGGACCCAGTACTTC. Residues: CAIHETTGTQYF.

The chain has TRBV25-1 and TRBJ2-7; tentatively, D is TRBD2 (7 bases). Trimming stripped 2 bases from V and 0 bases from J, with 11 bases between. Germline V gene sequence: CDR1 MGHDK, CDR2 SYGVNS. CDR3 length: 15 residues. For the CDR3, the DNA is TGTGCCAGCAGTGAAGCGGGGGCGAGCTCCTACGAGCAGTACTTC. It specifies CASSEAGASSYEQYF.

The chain employs TRBV5-5 and TRBJ1-1; TRBD1 aligns across 7 bases. The ends lost 3 bases at V and 4 bases at J; junction bases unmatched: 9. The germline V gene encodes CDR1 SGHKS and CDR2 YYEKEE (reference sequence). This CDR3 has 15 amino acids. CDR3 loop: CASSSRGAASTEAFF. CDR3 nucleotide sequence: TGTGCCAGCAGCTCCAGGGGGGCAGCAAGCACTGAAGCTTTCTTT.

Only one count was recorded for this clonotype. This rearrangement joins TRBV12-3 or TRBV12-4 to TRBJ1-3, with D unresolved. The CDR3 spans 12 residues. V dropped 6 bases and J dropped 9 bases, with 12 bases sitting between them. The CDR3: CASSRRDFTIYF. DNA for the CDR3: TGTGCCAGCAGCCGCCGGGATTTCACCATATATTTT.

This chain joins TRBV20-1 and TRBJ2-7, with 7 bases that match TRBD2. Germline assignment: CDR1 DFQATT and CDR2 SNEGSKA (reference sequence). The CDR3 is made up of 13 amino acids. Unmatched junction bases numbered 9, after V lost 6 bases and J lost 4 bases. CDR3 nucleotides: TGCAGTGCAGCGGGACTACGGACATACGAGCAGTACTTC. Translating it yields CSAAGLRTYEQYF.

The table lists this clonotype with a few counts. This chain uses TRBV7-6 with TRBJ2-1; 7 nucleotides agree with TRBD2. Unmatched junction bases numbered 6, after V lost 1 base and J lost 6 bases. This CDR3 has 15 residues. From germline, CDR1 is SGHVS and CDR2 FNYEAQ. The CDR3, as DNA: TGTGCCAGCAGCTTAGTCCTAGCGGAGGGCAATGAGCAGTTCTTC. Residues: CASSLVLAEGNEQFF.

The rearrangement uses TRBV10-3 and TRBJ1-1; D is unclear. The CDR3 sequence is 13 residues long. V was clipped by 5 bases and J by 1 base, with 8 bases between them. The germline CDR1 and CDR2 sequences are ENHRY and SYGVKD. The CDR3 loop reads CAISKQTNTEAFF. CDR3 nucleotide sequence: TGTGCCATCAGTAAACAGACGAACACTGAAGCTTTCTTT.

This chain connects TRBV11-3 to TRBJ2-1; no reliable D call. The V gene's germline CDR1 is SGHNT and CDR2 YENEEA. With 0 bases removed from V and 10 bases from J, the gap between germline ends came to 7 bases. The length of the CDR3 is 12 residues. CDR3 nucleotide sequence: TGTGCCAGCAGCTTAGATCACCGGGAGCAGTTCTTC. Amino acid sequence: CASSLDHREQFF.

This clonotype came up a few times. The chain combines TRBV2 with TRBJ1-2; possible D gene TRBD1, 6 bases. Germline loops: CDR1 SNHLY, CDR2 FYNNEI. This CDR3 spans 14 amino acids. V lost 7 bases, J lost 4 bases, and 16 bases lay in between. CDR3: CASTEGGWSYGYTF. The CDR3 DNA sequence: TGTGCCAGCACGGAGGGGGGCTGGAGCTATGGCTACACCTTC.